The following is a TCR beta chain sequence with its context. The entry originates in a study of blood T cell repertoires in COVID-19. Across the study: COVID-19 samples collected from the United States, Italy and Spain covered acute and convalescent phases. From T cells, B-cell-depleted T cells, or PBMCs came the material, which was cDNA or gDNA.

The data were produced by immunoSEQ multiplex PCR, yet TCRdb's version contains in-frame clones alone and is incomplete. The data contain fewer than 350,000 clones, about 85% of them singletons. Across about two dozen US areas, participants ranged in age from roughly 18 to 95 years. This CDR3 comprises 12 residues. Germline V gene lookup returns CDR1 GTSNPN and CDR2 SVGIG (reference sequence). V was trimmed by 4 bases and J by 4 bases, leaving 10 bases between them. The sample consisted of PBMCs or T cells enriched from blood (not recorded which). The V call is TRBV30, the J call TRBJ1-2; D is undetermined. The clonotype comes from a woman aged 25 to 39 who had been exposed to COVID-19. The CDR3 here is CAWKGRSYGYTF. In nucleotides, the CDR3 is TGTGCCTGGAAAGGGAGGAGCTATGGCTACACCTTC. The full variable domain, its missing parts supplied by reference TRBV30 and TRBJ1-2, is SQTIHQWPATLVQPVGSPLSLECTVEGTSNPNLYWYRQAAGRGLQLLFYSVGIGQISSEVPQNLSASRPQDRQFILSSKKLLLSDSGFYLCAWKGRSYGYTFGSGTRLTVV.